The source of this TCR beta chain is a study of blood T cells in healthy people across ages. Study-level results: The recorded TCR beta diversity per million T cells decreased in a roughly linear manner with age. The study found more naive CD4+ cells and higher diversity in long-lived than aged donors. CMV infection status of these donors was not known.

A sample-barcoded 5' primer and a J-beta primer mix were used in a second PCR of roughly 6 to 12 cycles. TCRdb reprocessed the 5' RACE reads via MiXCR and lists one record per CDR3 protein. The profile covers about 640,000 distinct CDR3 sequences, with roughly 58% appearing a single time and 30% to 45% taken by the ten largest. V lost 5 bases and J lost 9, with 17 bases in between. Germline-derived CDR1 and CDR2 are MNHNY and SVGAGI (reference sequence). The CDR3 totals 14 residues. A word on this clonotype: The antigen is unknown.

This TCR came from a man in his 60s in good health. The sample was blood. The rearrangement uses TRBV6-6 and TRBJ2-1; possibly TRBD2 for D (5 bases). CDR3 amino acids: CASSPPGGSSEQFF. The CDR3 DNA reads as TGTGCCAGCAGTCCCCCCGGCGGGTCCAGTGAGCAGTTCTTC.